The rows below give T cell receptor beta chains drawn from one sample of a study of T cells after yellow fever vaccination. Each CDR3 protein is one row after TCRdb ran MiXCR on the 5' RACE reads. The top ten clones hold roughly a sixth of a sample with a few hundred thousand distinct CDR3 sequences, less than 9.5% of them seen once. The sample here was PBMCs, taken 35 to 50 days after the first yellow fever vaccination. These receptors came from a man between 18 and 29 years old who received the YFV17D yellow fever vaccine. CDR3s include the opening cysteine and the closing phenylalanine or tryptophan. A D gene is named only where the DNA matches it firmly. The listing skips clone size in some rows; elsewhere it reads once, few, many or a size class.

d_call: TRBD1
j_call: TRBJ1-4
clone_size: NA
v_call: TRBV5-4
cdr3_length: 16
cdr3_aa: CAGSTGVRATNEKLFF
cdr3_nt: TGTGCCGGCAGCACAGGGGTGAGAGCAACTAATGAAAAACTGTTTTTT

d_call: NA
j_call: TRBJ1-5
clone_size: NA
v_call: TRBV12-3/TRBV12-4
cdr3_length: 15
cdr3_aa: CASSSRQKPRQPQHF
cdr3_nt: TGTGCCAGCAGCTCTCGACAAAAACCCAGGCAGCCCCAGCATTTT

d_call: NA
j_call: TRBJ1-6
clone_size: NA
v_call: TRBV4-1
cdr3_length: 15
cdr3_aa: CASSQRDTTKVPLHF
cdr3_nt: TGCGCCAGCAGCCAACGGGACACCACCAAGGTACCCCTCCACTTT

d_call: NA
j_call: TRBJ2-5
clone_size: many
v_call: TRBV7-8
cdr3_length: 15
cdr3_aa: CASRYPGSLGETQYF
cdr3_nt: TGTGCCAGCAGATATCCGGGCTCTTTAGGGGAGACCCAGTACTTC

d_call: TRBD1
j_call: TRBJ2-1
clone_size: NA
v_call: TRBV7-2
cdr3_length: 13
cdr3_aa: CASSLGRGSEQFF
cdr3_nt: TGTGCCAGCAGCTTAGGCAGGGGGAGTGAGCAGTTCTTC

d_call: TRBD1
j_call: TRBJ2-2
clone_size: NA
v_call: TRBV19
cdr3_length: 14
cdr3_aa: CASIRQGNTGELFF
cdr3_nt: TGTGCCAGTATCCGACAGGGGAACACCGGGGAGCTGTTTTTT

d_call: NA
j_call: TRBJ2-1
clone_size: few
v_call: TRBV24-1
cdr3_length: 11
cdr3_aa: CAIKGDNEQFF
cdr3_nt: TGTGCCATCAAGGGGGACAATGAGCAGTTCTTC

d_call: NA
j_call: TRBJ2-1
clone_size: hyperexpanded
v_call: TRBV5-1
cdr3_length: 15
cdr3_aa: CASSLDEPTDNEQFF
cdr3_nt: TGCGCCAGCAGCTTGGACGAGCCTACCGACAATGAGCAGTTCTTC

d_call: NA
j_call: TRBJ2-1
clone_size: NA
v_call: TRBV19
cdr3_length: 21
cdr3_aa: CASSIRGGTERSKFSYNEQFF
cdr3_nt: TGTGCCAGTAGTATACGAGGGGGGACGGAGCGTTCCAAATTCTCCTACAATGAGCAGTTCTTC

d_call: NA
j_call: TRBJ1-1
clone_size: once
v_call: TRBV20-1
cdr3_length: 12
cdr3_aa: CSAPDNLHSVFF
cdr3_nt: TGCAGTGCTCCAGACAATCTTCACAGCGTTTTCTTT

d_call: NA
j_call: TRBJ1-1
clone_size: NA
v_call: TRBV27
cdr3_length: 15
cdr3_aa: CASSLRQGGLLQAFF
cdr3_nt: TGTGCCAGCAGTTTAAGGCAGGGTGGTCTCCTCCAAGCTTTCTTT

d_call: NA
j_call: TRBJ2-1
clone_size: few
v_call: TRBV19
cdr3_length: 15
cdr3_aa: CASSIGTTPYNEQFF
cdr3_nt: TGTGCCAGTAGTATAGGGACTACCCCCTACAATGAGCAGTTCTTC

d_call: NA
j_call: TRBJ2-2
clone_size: few
v_call: TRBV11-1
cdr3_length: 15
cdr3_aa: CASSLEGWSTGELFF
cdr3_nt: TGTGCCAGCAGCTTAGAGGGGTGGAGCACCGGGGAGCTGTTTTTT

d_call: TRBD2
j_call: TRBJ2-5
clone_size: many
v_call: TRBV10-3
cdr3_length: 15
cdr3_aa: CAISTSGGEKETQYF
cdr3_nt: TGTGCCATCAGTACAAGCGGGGGGGAAAAAGAGACCCAGTACTTC

d_call: NA
j_call: TRBJ1-1
clone_size: NA
v_call: TRBV15
cdr3_length: 14
cdr3_aa: CATSRDFQATEAFF
cdr3_nt: TGTGCCACCAGCAGAGATTTCCAGGCCACTGAAGCTTTCTTT

d_call: NA
j_call: TRBJ1-6
clone_size: many
v_call: TRBV15
cdr3_length: 15
cdr3_aa: CATSRKTGTQSPLHF
cdr3_nt: TGTGCCACCAGCAGGAAAACAGGGACTCAATCACCCCTCCACTTT

d_call: NA
j_call: TRBJ1-2
clone_size: few
v_call: TRBV12-3/TRBV12-4
cdr3_length: 16
cdr3_aa: CASSLMLAGTHYGYTF
cdr3_nt: TGTGCCAGCAGTTTAATGTTGGCAGGGACCCACTATGGCTACACCTTC

d_call: TRBD1
j_call: TRBJ2-7
clone_size: few
v_call: TRBV7-3
cdr3_length: 15
cdr3_aa: CASSTSGTGTYEQYF
cdr3_nt: TGTGCCAGCAGCACGTCCGGGACAGGGACCTACGAGCAGTACTTC

d_call: NA
j_call: TRBJ1-1
clone_size: few
v_call: TRBV11-2
cdr3_length: 13
cdr3_aa: CASSFRSLTEAFF
cdr3_nt: TGTGCCAGCAGCTTTCGTAGCCTCACTGAAGCTTTCTTT

d_call: TRBD1
j_call: TRBJ2-7
clone_size: few
v_call: TRBV5-1
cdr3_length: 14
cdr3_aa: CASSRGQGVYEQYF
cdr3_nt: TGCGCCAGCAGCAGGGGACAGGGGGTTTACGAGCAGTACTTC

d_call: TRBD1
j_call: TRBJ1-2
clone_size: NA
v_call: TRBV7-8
cdr3_length: 16
cdr3_aa: CASSPYRDSLTYGYTF
cdr3_nt: TGTGCCAGCAGCCCCTACCGGGACAGCCTTACCTATGGCTACACCTTC

d_call: NA
j_call: TRBJ1-5
clone_size: NA
v_call: TRBV20-1
cdr3_length: 12
cdr3_aa: CSARRQAQPQHF
cdr3_nt: TGCAGTGCTCGTCGACAGGCCCAGCCCCAGCATTTT

d_call: NA
j_call: TRBJ1-1
clone_size: NA
v_call: TRBV7-9
cdr3_length: 16
cdr3_aa: CASRPTRGEVNTEAFF
cdr3_nt: TGTGCCAGCAGACCCACCAGGGGAGAGGTGAACACTGAAGCTTTCTTT

d_call: TRBD1
j_call: TRBJ1-1
clone_size: few
v_call: TRBV20-1
cdr3_length: 12
cdr3_aa: CSAYRGGTEAFF
cdr3_nt: TGCAGTGCTTACAGGGGTGGCACTGAAGCTTTCTTT

d_call: NA
j_call: TRBJ1-3
clone_size: NA
v_call: TRBV12-3/TRBV12-4
cdr3_length: 15
cdr3_aa: CASSLGRAIGNTIYF
cdr3_nt: TGTGCCAGCAGTTTAGGGAGGGCAATTGGAAACACCATATATTTT

d_call: TRBD1
j_call: TRBJ1-1
clone_size: few
v_call: TRBV28
cdr3_length: 13
cdr3_aa: CASSPDRASQAFF
cdr3_nt: TGTGCCAGCAGTCCCGACAGGGCTTCTCAAGCTTTCTTT

d_call: NA
j_call: TRBJ2-7
clone_size: many
v_call: TRBV9
cdr3_length: 15
cdr3_aa: CASSPRDRLHYEQYF
cdr3_nt: TGTGCCAGCAGCCCCCGAGACAGGCTCCACTACGAGCAGTACTTC

d_call: NA
j_call: TRBJ2-3
clone_size: many
v_call: TRBV5-1
cdr3_length: 14
cdr3_aa: CASSLGINTDTQYF
cdr3_nt: TGCGCCAGCAGCTTGGGGATCAACACAGATACGCAGTATTTT